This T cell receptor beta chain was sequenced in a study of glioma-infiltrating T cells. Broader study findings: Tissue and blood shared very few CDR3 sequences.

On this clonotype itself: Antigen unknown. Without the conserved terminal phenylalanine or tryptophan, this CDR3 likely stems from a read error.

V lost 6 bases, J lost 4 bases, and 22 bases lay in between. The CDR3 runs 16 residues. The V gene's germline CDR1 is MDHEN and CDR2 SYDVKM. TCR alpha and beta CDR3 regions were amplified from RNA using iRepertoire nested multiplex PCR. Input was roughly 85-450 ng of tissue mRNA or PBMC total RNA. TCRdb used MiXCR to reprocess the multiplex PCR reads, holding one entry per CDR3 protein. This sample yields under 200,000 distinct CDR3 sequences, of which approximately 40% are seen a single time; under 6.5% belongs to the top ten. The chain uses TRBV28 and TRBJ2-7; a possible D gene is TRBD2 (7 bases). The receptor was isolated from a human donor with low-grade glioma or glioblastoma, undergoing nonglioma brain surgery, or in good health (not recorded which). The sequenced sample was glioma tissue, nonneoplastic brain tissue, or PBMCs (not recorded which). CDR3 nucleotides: TGTGCCAGCAGCCTAGGGGGGGGACAACAGGTATACGAGCAGTACTTG. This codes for CASSLGGGQQVYEQYL.